This T cell receptor (beta chain) came from a study of blood T cell repertoires in COVID-19. About the research overall: PBMCs, B-cell-depleted T cells, or T cells were the source of the cDNA or gDNA that made up the material.

In the original analysis: It was from reference gene primer amplification that nucleated cell counts were estimated. Produced via immunoSEQ multiplex PCR; TCRdb's table is partial and in-frame only. From that table come the V and J calls and clone size; the DNA was used to work out D and trimming. The sample shows more than 200,000 clones, around nine tenths of them seen only once. CDR3 length equals 14 residues. Per germline, CDR1 LGHDT and CDR2 YNNKEL (reference sequence). Between the trimmed V and J ends, which lost 0 bases and 8 bases, there was a span of 14 bases. The sample taken for sequencing was peripheral blood. This receptor was obtained from a woman aged 60-75 years with COVID-19, enrolled during active disease. The chain uses TRBV3-1 (or the pseudogene TRBV3-2) and TRBJ2-7; maybe TRBD2 (6 bases). The CDR3 here is CASSQDQASGQQYF. The CDR3 DNA reads as TGTGCCAGCAGCCAAGATCAGGCCAGCGGGCAGCAGTACTTC.